Shown below are 9 T cell receptor beta chains from a single sample sequenced in a study of T cells in Graves' hyperthyroidism and ophthalmopathy (dated by TCRdb to between 2019 and 2020). Library preparation was by multiplex PCR. Instrument used: Illumina HiSeq 2000. Amplification of TCR beta CDR3 regions was carried out from RNA transcripts. A first-round RT-PCR of the TCR CDR3 used the HTBI primer set with the Qiagen OneStep RT-PCR kit. TCRdb took the public reads, trimmed them with fastp at Q25, ran MiXCR for clone calling and kept in-frame beta chains. Rows merge per CDR3 protein into single entries with the most common DNA and genes. This sample is represented by some 270,000 distinct CDR3 sequences; around 24% of them were singletons. The ten top clones hold roughly a third of the sample. What was sequenced was blood. All receptors come from a woman in her 40s with Graves' ophthalmopathy.

There are many counts of this clonotype. This chain uses TRBV24-1 with TRBJ2-7, with 12 bases matching TRBD1. The CDR3 runs to 16 residues. V shed 4 bases, J shed 4 bases, and the junction held 7 bases outside the gene matches. Germline loops: CDR1 KGHDR, CDR2 SFDVKD. DNA for the CDR3: TGTGCCACCAGTGAGATCCGGGACAGGGGGCTGTACGAGCAGTACTTC. Protein product: CATSEIRDRGLYEQYF.

This clonotype occurred many times. The gene calls are TRBV6-5 and TRBJ2-2, with 9 bases fitting TRBD2. V was pared by 2 bases and J by 7 bases, with 5 bases of the junction left unmatched. The CDR3 has 15 residues. In germline, CDR1 is MNHEY, CDR2 SVGAGI. Here the CDR3 reads CASSYGTSPSGELFF. The DNA for the CDR3 is TGTGCCAGCAGTTACGGGACTAGCCCCAGCGGGGAGCTGTTTTTT.

In its sample, this clonotype was seen many times. The rearrangement links TRBV20-1 to TRBJ1-2; TRBD1 matches at 10 bases. Germline values: CDR1 DFQATT, CDR2 SNEGSKA (reference sequence). With V trimmed by 3 bases and J by 7 bases, 11 bases remained unmatched. The CDR3 totals 15 residues. CDR3 residues: CSASPTGQGLSGYTF. CDR3 in DNA: TGCAGTGCTAGTCCAACGGGACAGGGGTTGAGTGGCTACACCTTC.

This chain joins TRBV12-3 or TRBV12-4 and TRBJ1-5; D perhaps matches TRBD1 (5 bases). The CDR3 extends over 17 amino acids. Trimming took 6 bases from V and 0 from J, leaving 18 bases between them. This CDR3 is CASSLGGGRHSNQPQHF. The CDR3 DNA reads TGTGCCAGCAGCCTCGGGGGGGGACGGCATAGCAATCAGCCCCAGCATTTT.

This clonotype showed up many times. The rearrangement links TRBV18 to TRBJ2-5, with D perhaps matching TRBD1 (5 bases). CDR1 is KGHSH and CDR2 is LQKENI in the germline V gene. This CDR3 is 13 amino acids long. V lost 5 bases, J lost 3 bases, and 10 bases lay in between. DNA of the CDR3: TGTGCCAGCTCAGTCAGGGTCGAAGAGACCCAGTACTTC. Its translation is CASSVRVEETQYF.

This chain links TRBV6-5 with TRBJ1-5, with no clear D. Germline V gene data show CDR1 as MNHEY and CDR2 as SVGAGI. The V end was cut by 4 bases, the J end by 0 bases, with 13 bases between. The CDR3 spans 16 residues. CDR3 nucleotide sequence: TGTGCCAGCAGTTCGCCGGGAACCTATAGCAATCAGCCCCAGCATTTT. This sequence encodes CASSSPGTYSNQPQHF.

This sequence joins TRBV3-1 and TRBJ1-1; tentatively, D is TRBD1 (5 bases). Looked up from germline, CDR1 is LGHDT and CDR2 is YNNKEL (reference sequence). The CDR3 has 14 residues. V gave up 4 bases and J gave up 10 bases, with 19 bases separating them. The CDR3 reads CASSLPGLRKIAFF. The CDR3 DNA reads as TGTGCCAGCAGCCTACCGGGACTCAGGAAGATAGCTTTCTTT.

This clonotype was observed at least ten times. The gene calls are TRBV3-1 and TRBJ1-3; D gene unclear. CDR3 length equals 16 residues. V was trimmed by 1 base and J by 0 bases, leaving 10 bases between them. The germline V gene encodes CDR1 LGHDT and CDR2 YNNKEL (reference sequence). In nucleotides, the CDR3 is TGTGCCAGCAGCCAAGGCCTTGGAGTCTCTGGAAACACCATATATTTT. Translated, it gives CASSQGLGVSGNTIYF.

The sample holds many counts of this clonotype. This chain connects TRBV6-2 or TRBV6-3 to TRBJ2-5; possibly TRBD2 for D (6 bases). V was pared by 2 bases and J by 5 bases, with 12 bases between. The CDR3 is 14 residues long. Germline CDR1 MNHEY, CDR2 SVGEGT. The CDR3 loop reads CASSYGQGGETQYF. The CDR3 DNA is TGTGCCAGCAGTTACGGGCAGGGAGGCGAGACCCAGTACTTC.